A selection of T cell receptor beta chains follows, all from one sample in a study of cytomegalovirus exposure and HLA in healthy donors. Libraries were prepared by immunoSEQ multiplex PCR; TCRdb keeps only in-frame clonotypes and omits some of them. Of roughly 160,000 clones in the sample, around 77% were seen once. The material sequenced was PBMCs. The receptors derive from a man between 60 and 75 years old in good health and CMV-seronegative. CDR3s include the opening cysteine and the closing phenylalanine or tryptophan. The order of the fields is clone size, V gene, J gene, D gene, CDR3 DNA, CDR3 protein. A D gene is named only where the DNA matches it firmly. For some rows the clone size is stated as once, few or many, or as a class when expanded; others skip it.

clone size: -; V gene: TRBV5-5; J gene: TRBJ2-5; D gene: -; CDR3 DNA: TGTGCCAGCAGTCAAGGACTACCGAAAGAGACCCAGTACTTC; CDR3 protein: CASSQGLPKETQYF
clone size: -; V gene: TRBV5-1; J gene: TRBJ2-7; D gene: TRBD1; CDR3 DNA: TGCGCCAGCAGCCCGAGACAGGGGGGCGAGCAGTACTTC; CDR3 protein: CASSPRQGGEQYF
clone size: -; V gene: TRBV4-2; J gene: TRBJ2-4; D gene: TRBD1; CDR3 DNA: TGTGCCAGCAGCCGCGGACAGGGGGAAAACATTCAGTACTTC; CDR3 protein: CASSRGQGENIQYF
clone size: few; V gene: TRBV30; J gene: TRBJ1-5; D gene: -; CDR3 DNA: TGTGCCTGGAGTGTTCGGGGGGCTCTCAATCAGCCCCAGCATTTT; CDR3 protein: CAWSVRGALNQPQHF
clone size: -; V gene: TRBV5-5; J gene: TRBJ1-5; D gene: -; CDR3 DNA: TGTGCCAGCAGCCAGGACAATGAGCAGCCCCAGCATTTT; CDR3 protein: CASSQDNEQPQHF
clone size: -; V gene: TRBV5-8; J gene: TRBJ2-3; D gene: -; CDR3 DNA: TGTGCCAGCAGTATTTCGGGACTCACAGATACGCAGTATTTT; CDR3 protein: CASSISGLTDTQYF
clone size: -; V gene: TRBV7-2; J gene: TRBJ2-7; D gene: TRBD1; CDR3 DNA: TGTGCCAGCAGCTCCGCAGCCGGGACAGAATACGAGCAGTACTTC; CDR3 protein: CASSSAAGTEYEQYF
clone size: -; V gene: TRBV9; J gene: TRBJ2-1; D gene: TRBD2; CDR3 DNA: TGTGCCAGCAGCGTAGCCCCTTCTGCCCCTAGCGGGAGGGAAGAGCAGTTCTTC; CDR3 protein: CASSVAPSAPSGREEQFF
clone size: -; V gene: TRBV2; J gene: TRBJ2-1; D gene: -; CDR3 DNA: TGTGCCAGCAGTGAGGTCAGGGAGGTAGGCAATGAGCAGTTCTTC; CDR3 protein: CASSEVREVGNEQFF
clone size: -; V gene: TRBV4-3; J gene: TRBJ2-1; D gene: TRBD2; CDR3 DNA: TGCGCCAGCAGCCACCCCGGGACTAGCGGTTACAATGAGCAGTTCTTC; CDR3 protein: CASSHPGTSGYNEQFF
clone size: few; V gene: TRBV30; J gene: TRBJ1-5; D gene: TRBD1; CDR3 DNA: TGTGCGCACGGGACAGGCAATCAGCCCCAGCATTTT; CDR3 protein: CAHGTGNQPQHF
clone size: -; V gene: TRBV11-2; J gene: TRBJ2-7; D gene: -; CDR3 DNA: TGTGCCAGCAGCTTAGAACCTAGCGAACCCTACGAGCAGTACTTC; CDR3 protein: CASSLEPSEPYEQYF
clone size: -; V gene: TRBV11-3; J gene: TRBJ2-3; D gene: -; CDR3 DNA: TGTGCCAGCAGCTTAGAGGGGGGTCCCTCAGATACGCAGTATTTT; CDR3 protein: CASSLEGGPSDTQYF
clone size: -; V gene: TRBV11-3; J gene: TRBJ2-7; D gene: TRBD1; CDR3 DNA: TGTGCCAGCAGCTTAGGAGGGACAGGGGGCAGCGACGAGCAGTACTTC; CDR3 protein: CASSLGGTGGSDEQYF
clone size: -; V gene: TRBV6-1; J gene: TRBJ2-1; D gene: -; CDR3 DNA: TGTGCCAGCAGTGAACAAGGGGTCACTTACAATGAGCAGTTCTTC; CDR3 protein: CASSEQGVTYNEQFF
clone size: -; V gene: TRBV28; J gene: TRBJ1-1; D gene: -; CDR3 DNA: TGTGCCAGCAGAATATCGGGGTCCAATGGAGCTTTCTTT; CDR3 protein: CASRISGSNGAFF
clone size: -; V gene: TRBV7-6; J gene: TRBJ1-6; D gene: TRBD1; CDR3 DNA: TGTTCCAGCACCGAGGGGGCGGATTCACCCCTCCACTTT; CDR3 protein: CSSTEGADSPLHF
clone size: -; V gene: TRBV19; J gene: TRBJ2-5; D gene: TRBD1; CDR3 DNA: TGTGCCAGTAGGAACCGGGACAGGGCCGAGACCCAGTACTTC; CDR3 protein: CASRNRDRAETQYF
clone size: -; V gene: TRBV27; J gene: TRBJ1-4; D gene: -; CDR3 DNA: TGTGCCAGCTCGCCGTCGTTGGTGAGCGGTGAAAAACTGTTTTTT; CDR3 protein: CASSPSLVSGEKLFF
clone size: -; V gene: TRBV7-9; J gene: TRBJ1-4; D gene: TRBD1; CDR3 DNA: TGTTCCAGCAGCCATAGATACAGGGGGCAATCAACTAATGAAAAACTGTTTTTT; CDR3 protein: CSSSHRYRGQSTNEKLFF
clone size: -; V gene: TRBV4-1; J gene: TRBJ2-1; D gene: -; CDR3 DNA: TGCGCCAGCAGCCCCTTAGGGTTCGGGGAGAACTACAATGAGCAGTTCTTC; CDR3 protein: CASSPLGFGENYNEQFF
clone size: -; V gene: TRBV2; J gene: TRBJ2-7; D gene: TRBD1; CDR3 DNA: TGTGCCAGCAGTGCAGGGGGCGCAGGTAACGGCTACGAGCAGTACTTC; CDR3 protein: CASSAGGAGNGYEQYF
clone size: few; V gene: TRBV18; J gene: TRBJ1-4; D gene: -; CDR3 DNA: TGTGCCAGCTCACCACCAGGGGGGGCAACTAATGAAAAACTGTTTTTT; CDR3 protein: CASSPPGGATNEKLFF
clone size: -; V gene: TRBV5-3; J gene: TRBJ2-7; D gene: -; CDR3 DNA: TGTGCCAGAAGCGGCCACGAGCAGTACTTC; CDR3 protein: CARSGHEQYF
clone size: -; V gene: TRBV28; J gene: TRBJ2-2; D gene: TRBD1; CDR3 DNA: TGTGCCAGCAGTTTCCTGGGACAGGGGGGCGGGGAGCTGTTTTTT; CDR3 protein: CASSFLGQGGGELFF
clone size: -; V gene: TRBV6-4; J gene: TRBJ2-1; D gene: -; CDR3 DNA: TGTGCCAGCAGTGACTTACAGGGTAACTCCGTCCAGTTCTTC; CDR3 protein: CASSDLQGNSVQFF
clone size: few; V gene: TRBV6-5; J gene: TRBJ2-7; D gene: TRBD2; CDR3 DNA: TGTGCCAGCACAAGCGGGAGGAACGAGCAGTACTTC; CDR3 protein: CASTSGRNEQYF
clone size: -; V gene: TRBV29-1; J gene: TRBJ2-1; D gene: -; CDR3 DNA: TGCAGCGTTGTCGGCCGGGAGAGGTACAATGAGCAGTTCTTC; CDR3 protein: CSVVGRERYNEQFF
clone size: -; V gene: TRBV7-6; J gene: TRBJ2-7; D gene: -; CDR3 DNA: TGTGCCAGCAGCTTAGTAGGGGGAACCTACGAGCAGTACTTC; CDR3 protein: CASSLVGGTYEQYF
clone size: -; V gene: TRBV5-6; J gene: TRBJ2-1; D gene: -; CDR3 DNA: TGTGCCAGCAGCTCCGGACAGGGAGGGGGGCACAATGAGCAGTTCTTC; CDR3 protein: CASSSGQGGGHNEQFF
clone size: -; V gene: TRBV25-1; J gene: TRBJ1-2; D gene: -; CDR3 DNA: TGTGCCAGCTCCCCGGGACTCGAGAATGGCTACACCTTC; CDR3 protein: CASSPGLENGYTF
clone size: -; V gene: TRBV5-6; J gene: TRBJ1-4; D gene: -; CDR3 DNA: TGTGCCAGCAGCACGACGGGGACAACTAATGAAAAACTGTTTTTT; CDR3 protein: CASSTTGTTNEKLFF
clone size: -; V gene: TRBV6-1; J gene: TRBJ2-7; D gene: TRBD1; CDR3 DNA: TGTGCCAGCAGACCGGGACAGGGGGCGCACAACGAGCAGTACTTC; CDR3 protein: CASRPGQGAHNEQYF
clone size: -; V gene: TRBV7-3; J gene: TRBJ2-7; D gene: -; CDR3 DNA: TGTGCCAGCAGTCCGGGGGGCGGTGGAGGGAGCTCCTACGAGCAGTACTTC; CDR3 protein: CASSPGGGGGSSYEQYF